These T cell receptor beta chains were read from a single sample in a study of early T cells in non-severe SARS-CoV-2 infection. Via MiXCR, TCRdb re-called the 5' RACE reads, giving one row per CDR3 protein. The sample shows about 66,000 distinct CDR3 sequences, around 9% of them seen only once. The sequenced sample consisted of whole blood. The receptors derive from an adult who was a healthcare worker with PCR-confirmed SARS-CoV-2 infection or an uninfected control (not recorded which). The CDR3 runs from the conserved cysteine through the conserved F or W. A D gene is named only where the DNA matches it firmly. Part of the rows lack a size; the others show once, few, many or a class for expanded clones.

16 - TRBD2 TRBJ2-1 TRBV7-3 CASSQELAGGPHEQFF TGTGCCAGCAGCCAAGAACTAGCGGGAGGGCCTCATGAGCAGTTCTTC
13 - TRBD1 TRBJ2-2 TRBV7-3 CASSGDSGGELFF TGTGCCAGCAGCGGGGACAGCGGCGGGGAGCTGTTTTTT
14 - TRBD1 TRBJ2-1 TRBV29-1 CSVVAGGSYNEQFF TGCAGCGTTGTAGCAGGGGGTTCCTACAATGAGCAGTTCTTC
16 - TRBD1 TRBJ2-1 TRBV6-1 CASSEVRTGGYNEQFF TGTGCCAGCAGTGAAGTACGGACAGGGGGCTACAATGAGCAGTTCTTC
16 - TRBD2 TRBJ2-3 TRBV5-1 CASSFGLAGAADTQYF TGCGCCAGCAGCTTTGGGCTAGCGGGAGCCGCAGATACGCAGTATTTT
12 few - TRBJ2-1 TRBV10-3 CAIRGLGDEQFF TGTGCCATCAGAGGTTTGGGCGATGAGCAGTTCTTC
16 many - TRBJ2-1 TRBV28 CASSLVYSSSYNEQFF TGTGCCAGCAGTTTAGTTTATAGTTCCTCCTACAATGAGCAGTTCTTC
16 - - TRBJ2-3 TRBV7-6 CASSLTQLFSTDTQYF TGTGCCAGCAGCTTAACACAGCTCTTTAGCACAGATACGCAGTATTTT
15 - TRBD2 TRBJ2-3 TRBV20-1 CSAKREGFNWDTQYF TGCAGTGCCAAGCGGGAGGGCTTCAATTGGGATACGCAGTATTTT
12 - - TRBJ2-3 TRBV19 CASSITGHLQYF TGTGCCAGTAGTATAACAGGGCATCTCCAGTATTTT
11 few TRBD1 TRBJ2-7 TRBV24-1 CATSDRTGEYF TGTGCCACCAGTGACCGGACAGGCGAGTACTTC
13 - - TRBJ2-4 TRBV7-9 CASSSVAKNIQYF TGTGCCAGCAGCTCCGTGGCCAAAAACATTCAGTACTTC
14 many - TRBJ2-1 TRBV25-1 CASSGPIGQDEQFF TGTGCCAGCAGTGGTCCAATCGGGCAGGATGAGCAGTTCTTC
16 few TRBD1 TRBJ2-1 TRBV11-3 CASSAGTGEPYNEQFF TGTGCCAGCAGCGCCGGGACAGGGGAACCCTACAATGAGCAGTTCTTC
15 - - TRBJ2-7 TRBV12-3/TRBV12-4 CASSLAGGGGIEQYF TGTGCCAGCAGTTTAGCGGGGGGAGGGGGCATCGAGCAGTACTTC
15 many TRBD1 TRBJ2-1 TRBV28 CASSTPGQGLDEQFF TGTGCCAGCAGCACGCCGGGACAGGGTCTCGATGAGCAGTTCTTC
14 many TRBD2 TRBJ2-1 TRBV20-1 CSARTSGNYNEQFF TGCAGTGCCAGGACTAGCGGAAACTACAATGAGCAGTTCTTC
18 many - TRBJ2-6 TRBV6-1 CASNYYRDKSSGANVLTF TGTGCCAGCAATTATTACAGGGACAAATCCTCTGGGGCCAACGTCCTGACTTTC
15 many TRBD1 TRBJ1-1 TRBV7-2 CASSLRDRMNTEAFF TGTGCCAGCAGCTTAAGGGACAGGATGAACACTGAAGCTTTCTTT
13 few - TRBJ2-3 TRBV7-2 CASSENRADTQYF TGTGCCAGCAGCGAAAACAGGGCAGATACGCAGTATTTT
13 few TRBD1 TRBJ2-1 TRBV20-1 CSAGKQGNNEQFF TGCAGTGCTGGAAAACAGGGGAACAATGAGCAGTTCTTC
14 few - TRBJ1-1 TRBV5-6 CASSPNFGNTEAFF TGTGCCAGCAGCCCGAATTTTGGGAACACTGAAGCTTTCTTT